The 7 T cell receptor beta chains below come from one sample, sequenced in a study of lymphopenia after photon versus proton radiotherapy (dated by TCRdb to between 2019 and 2020). The receptor library was made with the immunoSEQ multiplex PCR assay. TCRdb limited this immuneACCESS table to in-frame rearrangements with V and J called. A share of clones is missing; checked studies link under half to unresolved V genes, and the rest is unexplained. Recorded for this sample are about 68,000 clones; about nine tenths of them occurred a single time. The ten largest clones represent around 2.6% of the sample. The sample was peripheral blood, taken from a patient treated with photon-based radiotherapy. The source is a woman between 65 and 79 years old with pancreatic cancer.

The chain couples TRBV6-1 to TRBJ2-2, with a possible D match to TRBD1 (7 bases). The CDR3 has 14 residues. The germline gives CDR1 MNHNS, CDR2 SASEGT. The V end was cut by 7 bases, the J end by 4 bases, with 13 bases between. CDR3 loop: CASKNRGLTGELFF. CDR3 in DNA: TGTGCCAGCAAGAACAGGGGACTCACCGGGGAGCTGTTTTTT.

The V and J genes are TRBV27 and TRBJ2-1; 10 bases match TRBD2. Per germline, CDR1 MNHEY and CDR2 SMNVEV (reference sequence). CDR3 length equals 16 residues. Unmatched junction bases numbered 2, after V lost 0 bases and J lost 3 bases. The chain's CDR3 is CASSLSPSGGYNEQFF. DNA of the CDR3: TGTGCCAGCAGTTTATCCCCTAGCGGGGGCTACAATGAGCAGTTCTTC.

J is TRBJ2-1 and V is TRBV5-6; D is uncertain. V lost 4 bases and J 5 bases, leaving 19 bases between the germline ends. Germline V lookup: CDR1 SGHDT, CDR2 YYEEEE. This CDR3 region has 16 residues. CDR3 region: CASSRSLRSSNNEQFF. Here the CDR3 DNA reads TGTGCCAGCAGCAGGTCCCTCCGGAGTTCCAACAATGAGCAGTTCTTC.

The genes are TRBV9 and TRBJ1-6; 11 bases align to TRBD1. The CDR3 length is 15 residues. The germline V gene encodes CDR1 SGDLS and CDR2 YYNGEE. V lost 6 bases to trimming and J lost 6 bases; unmatched junction nucleotides: 5. The CDR3 loop reads CASTAGTGGNSPLHF. The CDR3 DNA reads TGTGCCAGCACAGCCGGGACAGGGGGTAATTCACCCCTCCACTTT.

Turning to this clone: At one of its ends the junction is not consistent with the germline gene, which may arise from a read error. CDR3 nucleotide sequence: TGTGCTAGCAGCTTAGGTAGCGGGAAAACAGATACGCAGTATTTT. Its translation is CASSLGSGKTDTQYF. The J gene is TRBJ2-3, the V gene TRBV7-7; 8 positions agree with TRBD2. Germline CDR1 SSHAT, CDR2 FNYEAQ (reference sequence). CDR3 length: 15 amino acids.

The chain carries TRBV19 and TRBJ1-1; weak D call: TRBD1 (6 bases). Looked up from germline, CDR1 is LNHDA and CDR2 is SQIVND (reference sequence). V shed 6 bases and J shed 0 bases, with 11 bases lying between them. The CDR3 has 14 residues. CDR3 loop: CASSPTGLNTEAFF. The CDR3 DNA sequence: TGTGCCAGTAGCCCGACAGGACTGAACACTGAAGCTTTCTTT.

This clone is a singleton in its sample. As DNA, the CDR3 is TGTTCCTCGGCAGATACGCAGTATTTT. Protein sequence: CSSADTQYF. This rearrangement joins TRBV3-2 to TRBJ2-3; TRBD2, as called in the table, went unchecked against the DNA. TRBV3-2 is given as a pseudogene. The CDR3 is made up of 9 amino acids.